In this sample, the clone carrying this TCR beta chain turned up a few times. With a J-beta primer mix and a sample-barcoded 5' primer, a second PCR ran 7 to 11 cycles. TCRdb re-analysed the 5' RACE reads in MiXCR, keeping a single row per CDR3 protein. The sample carries fewer than 700,000 distinct CDR3 sequences, roughly 48% recorded once. These data belong to a study of blood T cells in healthy people across ages. Germline CDR1 and CDR2: SGHAT and FQDESV (reference sequence). The CDR3 consists of 12 residues. Trimming cost V 1 base and J 10 bases, with 8 bases left between them. The receptor was derived from a man at least 80 years old in good health. The material sequenced was blood. V is TRBV11-1 and J is TRBJ2-1; D is ambiguous. CDR3 sequence: CASSLDTEEQFF. Written as DNA, the CDR3 is TGTGCCAGCAGCTTAGACACCGAGGAGCAGTTCTTC.